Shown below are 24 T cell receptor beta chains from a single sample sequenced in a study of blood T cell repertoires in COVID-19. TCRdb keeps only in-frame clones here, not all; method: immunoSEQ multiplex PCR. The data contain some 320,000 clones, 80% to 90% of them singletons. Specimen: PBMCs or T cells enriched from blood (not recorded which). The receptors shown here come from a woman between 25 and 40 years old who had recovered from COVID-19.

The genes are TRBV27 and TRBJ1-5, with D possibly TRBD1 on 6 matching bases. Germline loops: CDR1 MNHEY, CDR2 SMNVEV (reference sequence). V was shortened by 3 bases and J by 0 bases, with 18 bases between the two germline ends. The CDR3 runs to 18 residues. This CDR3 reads CASSLFGDTSYSNQPQHF. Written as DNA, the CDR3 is TGTGCCAGCAGTTTGTTCGGGGACACATCCTATAGCAATCAGCCCCAGCATTTT.

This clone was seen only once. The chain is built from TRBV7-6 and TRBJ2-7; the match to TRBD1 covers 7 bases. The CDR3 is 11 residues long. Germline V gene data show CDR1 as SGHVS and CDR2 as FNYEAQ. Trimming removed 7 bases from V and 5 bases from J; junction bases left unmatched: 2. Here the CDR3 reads CASTRGNEQYF. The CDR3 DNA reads TGTGCCAGCACCAGGGGGAACGAGCAGTACTTC.

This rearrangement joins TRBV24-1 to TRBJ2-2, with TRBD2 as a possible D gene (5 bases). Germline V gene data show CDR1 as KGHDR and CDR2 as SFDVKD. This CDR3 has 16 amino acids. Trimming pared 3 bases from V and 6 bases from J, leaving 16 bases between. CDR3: CATSDRGSHVAGELFF. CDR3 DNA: TGTGCCACCAGTGATAGAGGGTCGCATGTCGCCGGGGAGCTGTTTTTT.

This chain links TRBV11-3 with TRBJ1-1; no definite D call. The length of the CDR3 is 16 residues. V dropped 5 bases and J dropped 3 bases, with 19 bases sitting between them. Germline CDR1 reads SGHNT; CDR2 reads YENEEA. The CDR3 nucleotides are TGTGCCAGCAGCCCCGGTAGAGGGAAGAGGCACACTGAAGCTTTCTTT. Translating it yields CASSPGRGKRHTEAFF.

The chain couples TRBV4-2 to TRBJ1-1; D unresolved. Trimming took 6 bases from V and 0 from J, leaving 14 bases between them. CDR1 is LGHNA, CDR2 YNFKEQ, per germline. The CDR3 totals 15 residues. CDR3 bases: TGTGCCAGCAGAATACAGCCCACGTTGAACACTGAAGCTTTCTTT. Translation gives CASRIQPTLNTEAFF.

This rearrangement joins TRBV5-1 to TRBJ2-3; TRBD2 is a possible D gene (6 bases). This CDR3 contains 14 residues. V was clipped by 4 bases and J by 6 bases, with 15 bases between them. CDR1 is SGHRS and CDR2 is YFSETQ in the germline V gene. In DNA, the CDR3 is TGCGCCAGCAGCCTGAAACAACTAGCCGATACGCAGTATTTT. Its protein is CASSLKQLADTQYF.

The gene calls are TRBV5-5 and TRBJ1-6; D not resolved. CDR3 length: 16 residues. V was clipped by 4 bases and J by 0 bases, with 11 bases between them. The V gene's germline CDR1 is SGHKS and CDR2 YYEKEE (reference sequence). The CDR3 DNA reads TGTGCCAGCAGCCAGGACTCCTCCTCCTATAATTCACCCCTCCACTTT. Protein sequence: CASSQDSSSYNSPLHF.

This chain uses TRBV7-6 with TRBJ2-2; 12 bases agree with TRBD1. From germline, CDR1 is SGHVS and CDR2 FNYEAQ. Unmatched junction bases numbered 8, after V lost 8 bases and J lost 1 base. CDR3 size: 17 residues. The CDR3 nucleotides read TGTGCCAGCGGGTCGGGACAGGGGGCGATGAACACCGGGGAGCTGTTTTTT. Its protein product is CASGSGQGAMNTGELFF. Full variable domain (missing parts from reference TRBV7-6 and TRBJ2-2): GAGVSQSPRYKVTKRGQDVALRCDPISGHVSLYWYRQALGQGPEFLTYFNYEAQQDKSGLPNDRFSAERPEGSISTLTIQRTEQRDSAMYRCASGSGQGAMNTGELFFGEGSRLTVL.

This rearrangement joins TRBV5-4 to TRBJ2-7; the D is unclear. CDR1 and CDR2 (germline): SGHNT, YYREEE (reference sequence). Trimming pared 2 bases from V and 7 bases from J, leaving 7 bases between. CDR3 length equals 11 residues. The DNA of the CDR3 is TGTGCCAGCAGCTTCCACGGGGAGCAGTACTTC. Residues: CASSFHGEQYF.

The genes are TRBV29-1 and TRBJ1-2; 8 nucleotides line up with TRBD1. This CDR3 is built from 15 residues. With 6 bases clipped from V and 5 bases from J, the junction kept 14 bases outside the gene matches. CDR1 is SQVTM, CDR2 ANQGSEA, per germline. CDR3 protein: CSVPNTGGASYGYTF. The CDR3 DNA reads TGCAGCGTGCCCAATACAGGGGGGGCCTCTTATGGCTACACCTTC.

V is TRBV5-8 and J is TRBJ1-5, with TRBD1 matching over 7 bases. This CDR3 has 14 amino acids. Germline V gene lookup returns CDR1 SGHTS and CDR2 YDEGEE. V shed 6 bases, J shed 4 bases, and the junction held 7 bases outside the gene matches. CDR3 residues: CASNRDSRNQPQHF. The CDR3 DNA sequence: TGTGCCAGCAATCGGGACAGTAGAAATCAGCCCCAGCATTTT.

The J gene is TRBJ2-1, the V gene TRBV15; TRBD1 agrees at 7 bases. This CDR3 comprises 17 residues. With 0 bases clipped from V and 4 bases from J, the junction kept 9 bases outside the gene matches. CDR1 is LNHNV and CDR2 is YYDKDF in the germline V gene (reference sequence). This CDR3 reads CATSRDVGDRLYNEQFF. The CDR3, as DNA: TGTGCCACCAGCAGAGATGTTGGGGACAGATTATACAATGAGCAGTTCTTC. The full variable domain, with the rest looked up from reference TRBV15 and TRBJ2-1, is DAMVIQNPRYQVTQFGKPVTLSCSQTLNHNVMYWYQQKSSQAPKLLFHYYDKDFNNEADTPDNFQSRRPNTSFCFLDIRSPGLGDTAMYLCATSRDVGDRLYNEQFFGPGTRLTVL.

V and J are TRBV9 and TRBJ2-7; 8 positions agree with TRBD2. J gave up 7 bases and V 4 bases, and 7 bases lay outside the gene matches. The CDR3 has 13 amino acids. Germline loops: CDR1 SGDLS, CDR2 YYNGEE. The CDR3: CASSPGLAGEQYF. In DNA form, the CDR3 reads TGTGCCAGCAGCCCCGGACTAGCTGGAGAGCAGTACTTC.

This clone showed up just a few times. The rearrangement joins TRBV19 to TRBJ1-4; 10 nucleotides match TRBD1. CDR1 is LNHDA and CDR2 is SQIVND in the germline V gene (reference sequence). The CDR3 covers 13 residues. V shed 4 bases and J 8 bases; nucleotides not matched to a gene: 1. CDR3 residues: CASSKDRGEKLFF. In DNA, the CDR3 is TGTGCCAGTAGTAAGGACAGGGGGGAAAAACTGTTTTTT. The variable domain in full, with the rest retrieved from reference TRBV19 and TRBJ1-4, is DGGITQSPKYLFRKEGQNVTLSCEQNLNHDAMYWYRQDPGQGLRLIYYSQIVNDFQKGDIAEGYSVSREKKESFPLTVTSAQKNPTAFYLCASSKDRGEKLFFGSGTQLSVL.

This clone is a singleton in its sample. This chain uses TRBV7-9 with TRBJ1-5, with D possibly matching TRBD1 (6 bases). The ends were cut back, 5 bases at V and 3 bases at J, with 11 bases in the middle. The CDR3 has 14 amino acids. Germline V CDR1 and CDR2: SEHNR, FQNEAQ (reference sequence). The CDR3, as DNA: TGTGCCAGCAGCCCAGGACAGTACAATCAGCCCCAGCATTTT. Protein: CASSPGQYNQPQHF.

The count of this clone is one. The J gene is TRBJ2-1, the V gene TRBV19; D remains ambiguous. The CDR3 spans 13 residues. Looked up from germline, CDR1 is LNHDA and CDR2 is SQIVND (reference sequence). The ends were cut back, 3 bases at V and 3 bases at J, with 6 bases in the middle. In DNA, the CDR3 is TGTGCCAGTAGTATGGCAATCTACAATGAGCAGTTCTTC. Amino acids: CASSMAIYNEQFF. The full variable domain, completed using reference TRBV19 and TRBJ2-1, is DGGITQSPKYLFRKEGQNVTLSCEQNLNHDAMYWYRQDPGQGLRLIYYSQIVNDFQKGDIAEGYSVSREKKESFPLTVTSAQKNPTAFYLCASSMAIYNEQFFGPGTRLTVL.

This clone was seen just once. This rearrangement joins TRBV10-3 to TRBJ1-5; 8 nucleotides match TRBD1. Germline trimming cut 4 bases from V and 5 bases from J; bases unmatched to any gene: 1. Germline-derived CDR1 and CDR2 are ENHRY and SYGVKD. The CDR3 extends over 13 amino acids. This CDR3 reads CAISVDRDQPQHF. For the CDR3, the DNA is TGTGCCATCAGTGTGGACAGGGATCAGCCCCAGCATTTT.

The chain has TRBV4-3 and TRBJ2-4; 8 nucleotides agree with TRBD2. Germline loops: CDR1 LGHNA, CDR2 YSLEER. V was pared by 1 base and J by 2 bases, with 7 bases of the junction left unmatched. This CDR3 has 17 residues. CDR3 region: CASSQVWGGGSKNIQYF. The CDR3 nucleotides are TGCGCCAGCAGCCAAGTATGGGGCGGGGGGTCCAAAAACATTCAGTACTTC.

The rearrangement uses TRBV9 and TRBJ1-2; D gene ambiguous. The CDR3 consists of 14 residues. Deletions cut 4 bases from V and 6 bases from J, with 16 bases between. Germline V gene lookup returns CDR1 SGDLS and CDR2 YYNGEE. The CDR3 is CASSRSASTDGYTF. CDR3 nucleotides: TGTGCCAGCAGCCGTAGTGCGAGCACCGATGGCTACACCTTC. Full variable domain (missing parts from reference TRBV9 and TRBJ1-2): DSGVTQTPKHLITATGQRVTLRCSPRSGDLSVYWYQQSLDQGLQFLIQYYNGEERAKGNILERFSAQQFPDLHSELNLSSLELGDSALYFCASSRSASTDGYTFGSGTRLTVV.

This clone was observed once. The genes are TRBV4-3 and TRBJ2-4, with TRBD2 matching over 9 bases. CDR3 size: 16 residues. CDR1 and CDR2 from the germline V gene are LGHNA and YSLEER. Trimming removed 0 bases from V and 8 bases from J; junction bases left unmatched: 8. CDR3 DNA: TGCGCCAGCAGCCAAGATGTAGCGGGGGTGGGGTACATTCAGTACTTC. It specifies CASSQDVAGVGYIQYF.

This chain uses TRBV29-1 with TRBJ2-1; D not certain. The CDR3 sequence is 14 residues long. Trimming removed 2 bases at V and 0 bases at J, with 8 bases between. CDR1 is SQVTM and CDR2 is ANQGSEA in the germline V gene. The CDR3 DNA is TGCAGCGTTGAACATCCTACCTCCTACAATGAGCAGTTCTTC. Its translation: CSVEHPTSYNEQFF.

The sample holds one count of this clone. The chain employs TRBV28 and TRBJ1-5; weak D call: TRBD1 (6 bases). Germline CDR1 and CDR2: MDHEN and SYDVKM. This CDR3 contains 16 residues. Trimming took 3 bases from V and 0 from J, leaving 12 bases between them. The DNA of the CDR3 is TGTGCCAGCAGTTTGGAAAGGGGGTATAGCAATCAGCCCCAGCATTTT. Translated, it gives CASSLERGYSNQPQHF.

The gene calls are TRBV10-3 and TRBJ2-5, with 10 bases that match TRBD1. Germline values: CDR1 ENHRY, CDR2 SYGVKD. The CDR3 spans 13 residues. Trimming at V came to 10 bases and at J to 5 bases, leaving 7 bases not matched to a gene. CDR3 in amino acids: CATARDRGETQYF. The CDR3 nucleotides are TGTGCCACCGCCCGGGACAGGGGCGAGACCCAGTACTTC.

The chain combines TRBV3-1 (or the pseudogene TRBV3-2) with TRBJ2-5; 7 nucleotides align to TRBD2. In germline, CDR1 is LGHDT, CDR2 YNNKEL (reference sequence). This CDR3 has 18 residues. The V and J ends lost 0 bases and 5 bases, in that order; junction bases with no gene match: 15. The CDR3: CASSQESSGGRSLETQYF. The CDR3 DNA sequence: TGTGCCAGCAGCCAAGAGTCTAGCGGAGGTCGATCATTGGAGACCCAGTACTTC.